The T cell receptor (beta chain) described here comes from a study of T cells in Graves' hyperthyroidism and ophthalmopathy. Amplified regions were TCR beta CDR3 sequences from RNA transcripts. First-round RT-PCR with HTBI primers amplified the TCR CDR3 region. TCRdb recomputed calls from the multiplex PCR reads with MiXCR, one row per CDR3 protein. The sample has roughly 400,000 distinct CDR3 sequences, around 15% seen once. V was shortened by 3 bases and J by 8 bases, with 16 bases between the two germline ends. The CDR3 runs 13 residues. Germline V CDR1 and CDR2: GTSNPN, SVGIG (reference sequence).

The chain employs TRBV30 and TRBJ1-2; D possibly corresponds to TRBD1 (5 bases). Sequenced sample: blood. The TCR originated in a man aged 50-59 years with Graves' ophthalmopathy. The CDR3 is CAWRDILRGGYTF. For the CDR3, the DNA is TGTGCCTGGAGGGACATTCTACGGGGCGGCTACACCTTC.